This T cell receptor beta chain was sequenced during a study of blood T cell repertoires in COVID-19. Looking at the study overall: The United States, Italy and Spain supplied acute and convalescent COVID-19 samples. PBMCs, B-cell-depleted T cells, or T cells provided the cDNA or gDNA that made up the material.

Note on this clone: This same CDR3 is encoded by further DNA sequences in the sample.

The CDR3 is 16 amino acids. J was trimmed by 4 bases and V by 0 bases; bases with no gene match: 7. Germline V gene data show CDR1 as MNHEY and CDR2 as SVGAGI. As originally analysed: For nucleated cells, counts were estimated from reference gene primer amplification. Sequenced by immunoSEQ multiplex PCR; TCRdb stores in-frame clones only, minus some. D and trimming were read from the DNA, whereas the V and J calls and clone size are those reported in that table. The table lists a few hundred thousand clones, approximately 84% of them singletons, with approximately 4.8% in the top ten. The clonotype was recovered from a man aged 45-60 years with acute or convalescent COVID-19. Sequencing was performed on peripheral blood. J is TRBJ1-2 and V is TRBV6-5; 8 nucleotides line up with TRBD1. CDR3 sequence (DNA): TGTGCCAGCAGTTACTCTAGGCAGGGGGCCGGCTATGGCTACACCTTC. Its translation: CASSYSRQGAGYGYTF.